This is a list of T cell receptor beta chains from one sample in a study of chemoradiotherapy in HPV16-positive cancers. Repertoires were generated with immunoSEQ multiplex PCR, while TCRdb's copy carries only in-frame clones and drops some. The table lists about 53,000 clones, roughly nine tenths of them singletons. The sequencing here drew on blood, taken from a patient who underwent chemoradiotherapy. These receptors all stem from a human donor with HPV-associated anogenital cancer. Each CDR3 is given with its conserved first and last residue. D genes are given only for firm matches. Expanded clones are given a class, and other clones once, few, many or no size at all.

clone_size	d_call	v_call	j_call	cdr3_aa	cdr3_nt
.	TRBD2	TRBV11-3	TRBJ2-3	CASSQVAGGTQYF	TGTGCCAGCAGCCAAGTAGCGGGCGGCACGCAGTATTTT
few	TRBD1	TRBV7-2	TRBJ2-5	CASSLGQGYVETQYF	TGTGCCAGCAGCTTAGGACAGGGGTATGTGGAGACCCAGTACTTC
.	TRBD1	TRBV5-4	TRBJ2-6	CASSWWTGRPGANVLTF	TGTGCCAGCAGCTGGTGGACAGGCCGTCCTGGGGCCAACGTCCTGACTTTC
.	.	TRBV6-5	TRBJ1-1	CASSYDTRTEAFF	TGTGCCAGCAGTTACGACACCCGAACTGAAGCTTTCTTT
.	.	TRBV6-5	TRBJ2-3	CASRATRGNTDTQYF	TGTGCCAGCAGGGCTACACGCGGGAACACAGATACGCAGTATTTT
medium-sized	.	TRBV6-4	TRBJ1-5	CASSRADNQPQHF	TGTGCCAGCAGTAGGGCGGACAATCAGCCCCAGCATTTT
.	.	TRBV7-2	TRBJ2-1	CASSLGFVGGNEQFF	TGTGCCAGCAGCTTAGGGTTTGTCGGCGGGAATGAGCAGTTCTTC
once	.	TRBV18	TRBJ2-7	CASSQGVGQYF	TGTGCCAGCTCACAGGGAGTCGGGCAGTACTTC
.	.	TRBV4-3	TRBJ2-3	CASSQESRLADTQYF	TGCGCCAGCAGCCAAGAGTCAAGACTTGCAGATACGCAGTATTTT
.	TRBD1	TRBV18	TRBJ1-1	CASSGQGAQNTEAFF	TGTGCCAGCTCCGGACAGGGGGCCCAGAACACTGAAGCTTTCTTT
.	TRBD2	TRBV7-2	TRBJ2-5	CASSLRAGAQETQYF	TGTGCCAGCAGCTTAAGAGCGGGAGCCCAAGAGACCCAGTACTTC
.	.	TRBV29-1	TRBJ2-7	CSVVLTEVYEQYF	TGCAGCGTTGTTTTGACAGAGGTCTACGAGCAGTACTTC
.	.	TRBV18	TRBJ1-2	CASSPPDSGRNYGYTF	TGTGCCAGCTCACCACCGGATTCAGGGAGGAACTATGGCTACACCTTC
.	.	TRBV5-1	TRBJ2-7	CASSLENLGYEQYF	TGCGCCAGCAGCTTGGAGAACCTAGGCTACGAGCAGTACTTC
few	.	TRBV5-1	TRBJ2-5	CASSLEQGIRETQYF	TGCGCCAGCAGCTTGGAACAGGGTATTAGGGAGACCCAGTACTTC
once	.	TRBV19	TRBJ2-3	CASRMDVGRTDTQYF	TGTGCCAGTAGGATGGACGTCGGAAGAACAGATACGCAGTATTTT
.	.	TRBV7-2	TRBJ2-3	CASSLRTADTQYF	TGTGCCAGCAGCTTACGGACTGCTGATACGCAGTATTTT
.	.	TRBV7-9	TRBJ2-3	CASSPEPIPMDTQYF	TGTGCCAGCAGCCCAGAGCCGATACCCATGGATACGCAGTATTTT
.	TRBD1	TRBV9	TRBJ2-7	CASSFGDRTSYEQYF	TGTGCCAGCAGCTTTGGGGACAGGACCTCCTACGAGCAGTACTTC
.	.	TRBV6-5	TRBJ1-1	CASSYSDVEAFF	TGTGCCAGCAGTTACTCAGACGTAGAAGCTTTCTTT
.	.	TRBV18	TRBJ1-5	CASSASYGGGGNQPQHF	TGTGCCAGCTCAGCCTCCTATGGGGGCGGAGGGAATCAGCCCCAGCATTTT
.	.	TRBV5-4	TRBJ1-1	CASSHRDLNTEAFF	TGTGCCAGCAGCCACCGGGACCTGAACACTGAAGCTTTCTTT
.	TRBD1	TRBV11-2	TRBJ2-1	CASSSSDRGFYNEQFF	TGTGCCAGCAGCTCCTCGGACAGGGGGTTCTACAATGAGCAGTTCTTC
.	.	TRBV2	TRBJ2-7	CATSAQSYEQYF	TGTGCCACCTCCGCGCAGTCCTACGAGCAGTACTTC
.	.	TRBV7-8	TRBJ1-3	CASSWSSGNTIYF	TGTGCCAGCAGCTGGAGCTCTGGAAACACCATATATTTT
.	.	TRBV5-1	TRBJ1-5	CASSLGGGLDQPQHF	TGCGCCAGCAGCTTGGGCGGGGGGCTGGATCAGCCCCAGCATTTT
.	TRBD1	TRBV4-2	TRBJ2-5	CASSQGGQGPQETQYF	TGTGCCAGCAGCCAAGGGGGACAGGGGCCCCAAGAGACCCAGTACTTC
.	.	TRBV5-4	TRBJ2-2	CASSFSGTGELFF	TGTGCCAGCAGCTTTTCAGGGACCGGGGAGCTGTTTTTT
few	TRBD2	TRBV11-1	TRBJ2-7	CASSTTGTSGNYEQYF	TGTGCCAGCAGCACAACGGGGACTAGCGGGAACTACGAGCAGTACTTC
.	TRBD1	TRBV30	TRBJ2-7	CASGQGYEQYF	TGTGCCTCAGGACAGGGATACGAGCAGTACTTC
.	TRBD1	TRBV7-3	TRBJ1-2	CASSLSFPGQAPNYGYTF	TGTGCCAGCAGCTTAAGTTTCCCGGGACAGGCACCTAACTATGGCTACACCTTC
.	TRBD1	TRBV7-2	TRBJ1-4	CASSSQGARNEKLFF	TGTGCCAGCAGCTCCCAGGGGGCACGGAATGAAAAACTGTTTTTT
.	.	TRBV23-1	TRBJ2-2	CASSQSSGASGTGELFF	TGCGCCAGCAGTCAATCGTCAGGCGCCTCGGGCACCGGGGAGCTGTTTTTT
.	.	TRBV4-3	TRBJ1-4	CASSQDRGEGRKLFF	TGCGCCAGCAGCCAAGATCGGGGCGAAGGCCGAAAACTGTTTTTT
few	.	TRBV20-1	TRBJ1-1	CSTAEGTEAFF	TGCAGTACGGCCGAAGGCACTGAAGCTTTCTTT
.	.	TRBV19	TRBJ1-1	CASSISGVPEAFF	TGTGCCAGTAGTATATCTGGGGTACCTGAAGCTTTCTTT
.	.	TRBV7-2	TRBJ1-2	CASSAYRVNYGYTF	TGTGCCAGCAGCGCGTACAGGGTTAACTATGGCTACACCTTC
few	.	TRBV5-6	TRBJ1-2	CASSLYREYTF	TGTGCCAGCAGCTTGTATAGGGAATACACCTTC
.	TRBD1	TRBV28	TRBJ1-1	CASSRRQGASTEAFF	TGTGCCAGCAGTCGAAGACAGGGGGCTTCCACTGAAGCTTTCTTT
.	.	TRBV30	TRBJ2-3	CAWSLQVDTQYF	TGTGCCTGGAGTCTTCAAGTGGATACGCAGTATTTT
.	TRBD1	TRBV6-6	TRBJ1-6	CASSYPGQGSSPLHF	TGTGCCAGCAGTTACCCGGGACAGGGATCTTCACCCCTCCACTTT
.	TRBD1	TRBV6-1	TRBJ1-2	CASREGQSTLYGYTF	TGTGCCAGCAGAGAGGGACAGTCGACCCTCTATGGCTACACCTTC
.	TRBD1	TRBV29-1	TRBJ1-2	CSVLRVGTGYGYTF	TGCAGCGTTTTAAGAGTCGGGACAGGCTATGGCTACACCTTC
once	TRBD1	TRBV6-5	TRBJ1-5	CASSYSGTESNQPQHF	TGTGCCAGCAGTTACTCTGGGACAGAGAGCAATCAGCCCCAGCATTTT
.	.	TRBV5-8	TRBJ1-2	CASSLAGRVMAGYTF	TGTGCCAGCAGCTTGGCCGGCAGGGTAATGGCTGGCTACACCTTC
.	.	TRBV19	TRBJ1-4	CASSQGLRNEKLFF	TGTGCCAGTAGTCAAGGACTGAGAAATGAAAAACTGTTTTTT
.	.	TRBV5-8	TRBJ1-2	CASSLSSAAYGYTF	TGTGCCAGCAGCTTGTCATCGGCCGCCTATGGCTACACCTTC
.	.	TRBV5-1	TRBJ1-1	CASIRDPLNTEAFF	TGCGCCAGCATCCGGGACCCCTTGAACACTGAAGCTTTCTTT
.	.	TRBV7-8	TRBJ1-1	CASSFYLETEAFF	TGTGCCAGCAGCTTTTATTTGGAGACTGAAGCTTTCTTT
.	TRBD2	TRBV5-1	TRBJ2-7	CASREPSGSPNEQYF	TGCGCCAGCCGTGAGCCTAGCGGGAGTCCCAACGAGCAGTACTTC
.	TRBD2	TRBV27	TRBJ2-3	CASSAPGGATTDTQYF	TGTGCCAGCAGTGCCCCGGGGGGGGCGACCACAGATACGCAGTATTTT
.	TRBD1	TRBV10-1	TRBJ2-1	CASSESPGQYNEQFF	TGCGCCAGCAGTGAGTCGCCGGGACAGTACAATGAGCAGTTCTTC
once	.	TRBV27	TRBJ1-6	CASTRDVSSYNSPLHF	TGTGCCAGCACCCGGGACGTTAGCTCCTATAATTCACCCCTCCACTTT
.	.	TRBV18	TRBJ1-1	CASSPPAQHEAFF	TGTGCCAGCTCACCACCAGCCCAGCATGAAGCTTTCTTT
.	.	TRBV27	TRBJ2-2	CASSSGTGELFF	TGTGCCAGCAGTTCGGGGACCGGGGAGCTGTTTTTT
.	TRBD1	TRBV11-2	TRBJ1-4	CASSLGTASNEKLFF	TGTGCCAGCAGCCTAGGGACAGCCTCTAATGAAAAACTGTTTTTT
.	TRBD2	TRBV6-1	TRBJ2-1	CASSDLGTSGTHNEQFF	TGTGCCAGCAGTGATCTAGGGACTAGCGGGACCCACAATGAGCAGTTCTTC
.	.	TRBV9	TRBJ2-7	CASSVAGRGGYEQYF	TGTGCCAGCAGCGTAGCTGGCAGGGGAGGGTACGAGCAGTACTTC
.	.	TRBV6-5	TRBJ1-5	CASSYSEGGQPQHF	TGTGCCAGCAGTTACTCGGAGGGAGGTCAGCCCCAGCATTTT
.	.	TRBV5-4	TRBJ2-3	CASTRDREVGDTQYF	TGTGCCAGCACCCGCGACAGGGAGGTGGGAGATACGCAGTATTTT